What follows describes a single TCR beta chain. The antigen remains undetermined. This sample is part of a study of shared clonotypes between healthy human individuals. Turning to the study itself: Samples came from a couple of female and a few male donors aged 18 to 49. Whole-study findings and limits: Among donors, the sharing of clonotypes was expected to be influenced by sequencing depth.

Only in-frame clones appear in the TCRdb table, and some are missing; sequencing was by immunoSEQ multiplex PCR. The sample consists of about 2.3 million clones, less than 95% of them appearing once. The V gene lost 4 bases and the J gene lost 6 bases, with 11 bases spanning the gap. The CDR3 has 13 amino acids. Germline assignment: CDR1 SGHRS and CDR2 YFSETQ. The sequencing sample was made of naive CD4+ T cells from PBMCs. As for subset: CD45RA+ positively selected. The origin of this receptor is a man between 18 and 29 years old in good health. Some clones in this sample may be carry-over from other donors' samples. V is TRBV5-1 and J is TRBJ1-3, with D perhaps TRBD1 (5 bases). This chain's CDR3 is CASSQGTANTIYF. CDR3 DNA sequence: TGCGCCAGCAGCCAAGGGACTGCAAACACCATATATTTT.